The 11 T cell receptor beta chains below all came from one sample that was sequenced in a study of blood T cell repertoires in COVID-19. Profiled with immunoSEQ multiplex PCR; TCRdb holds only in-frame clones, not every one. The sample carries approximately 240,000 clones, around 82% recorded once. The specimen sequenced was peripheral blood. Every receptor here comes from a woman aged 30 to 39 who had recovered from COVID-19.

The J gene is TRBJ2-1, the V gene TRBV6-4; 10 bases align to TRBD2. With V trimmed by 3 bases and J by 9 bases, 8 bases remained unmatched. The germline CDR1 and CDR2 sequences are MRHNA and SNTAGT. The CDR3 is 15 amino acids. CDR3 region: CASSERASGSGEQFF. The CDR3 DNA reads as TGTGCCAGCAGTGAAAGGGCTAGCGGGAGTGGTGAGCAGTTCTTC.

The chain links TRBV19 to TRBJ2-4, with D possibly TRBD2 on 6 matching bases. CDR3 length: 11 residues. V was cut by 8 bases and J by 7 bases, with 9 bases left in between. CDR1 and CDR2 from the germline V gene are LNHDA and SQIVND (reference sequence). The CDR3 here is CASEGRNIQYF. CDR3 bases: TGTGCCAGTGAGGGGAGGAACATTCAGTACTTC.

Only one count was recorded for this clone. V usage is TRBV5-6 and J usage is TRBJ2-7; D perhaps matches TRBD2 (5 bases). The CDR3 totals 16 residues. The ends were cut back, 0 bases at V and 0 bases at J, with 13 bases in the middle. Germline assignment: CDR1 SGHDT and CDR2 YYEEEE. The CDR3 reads CASSLGRGLSSYEQYF. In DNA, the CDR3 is TGTGCCAGCAGCTTGGGTCGGGGTTTAAGCTCCTACGAGCAGTACTTC.

The CDR3 region is CAGRRGLYEQYF. The CDR3, as DNA: TGTGCCGGCCGAAGGGGCCTCTACGAGCAGTACTTC. The chain has TRBV30 and TRBJ2-7, with D possibly matching TRBD1 (5 bases). The CDR3 contains 12 residues. Germline assignment: CDR1 GTSNPN and CDR2 SVGIG (reference sequence). Between the trimmed V and J ends, which lost 8 bases and 3 bases, there was a span of 14 bases.

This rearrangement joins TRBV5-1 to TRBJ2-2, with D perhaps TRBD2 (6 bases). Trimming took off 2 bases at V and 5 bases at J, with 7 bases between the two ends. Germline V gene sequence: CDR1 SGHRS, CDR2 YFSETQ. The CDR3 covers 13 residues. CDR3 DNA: TGCGCCAGCAGCTTTGGAGGGACCGGGGAGCTGTTTTTT. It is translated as CASSFGGTGELFF.

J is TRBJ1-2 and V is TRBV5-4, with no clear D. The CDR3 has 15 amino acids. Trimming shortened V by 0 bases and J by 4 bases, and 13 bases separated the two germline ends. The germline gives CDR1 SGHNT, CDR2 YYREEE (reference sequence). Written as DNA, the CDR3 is TGTGCCAGCAGCTTGGGAGGGCAGTTCCTCTATGGCTACACCTTC. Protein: CASSLGGQFLYGYTF. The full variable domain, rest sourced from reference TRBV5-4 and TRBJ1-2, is ETGVTQSPTHLIKTRGQQVTLRCSSQSGHNTVSWYQQALGQGPQFIFQYYREEENGRGNFPPRFSGLQFPNYSSELNVNALELDDSALYLCASSLGGQFLYGYTFGSGTRLTVV.

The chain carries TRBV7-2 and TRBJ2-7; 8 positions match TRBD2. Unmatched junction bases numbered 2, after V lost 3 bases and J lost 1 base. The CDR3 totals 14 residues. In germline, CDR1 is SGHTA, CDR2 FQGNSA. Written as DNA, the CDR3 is TGTGCCAGCAGCTTCGGCGGGAGGTCCTACGAGCAGTACTTC. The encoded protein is CASSFGGRSYEQYF.

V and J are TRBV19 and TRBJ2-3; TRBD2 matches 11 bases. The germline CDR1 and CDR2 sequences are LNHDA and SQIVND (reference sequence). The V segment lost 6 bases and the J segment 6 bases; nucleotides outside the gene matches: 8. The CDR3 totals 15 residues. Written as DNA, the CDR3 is TGTGCCAGTAGCGGGACTAGCGGAGGTCCCGATACGCAGTATTTT. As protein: CASSGTSGGPDTQYF.

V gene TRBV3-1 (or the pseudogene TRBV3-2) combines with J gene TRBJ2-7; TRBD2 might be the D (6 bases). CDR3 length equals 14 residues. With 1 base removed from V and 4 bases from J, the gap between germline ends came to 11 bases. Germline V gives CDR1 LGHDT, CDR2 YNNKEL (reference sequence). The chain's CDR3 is CASSQGSGGYEQYF. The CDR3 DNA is TGTGCCAGCAGCCAAGGTAGCGGAGGTTACGAGCAGTACTTC.

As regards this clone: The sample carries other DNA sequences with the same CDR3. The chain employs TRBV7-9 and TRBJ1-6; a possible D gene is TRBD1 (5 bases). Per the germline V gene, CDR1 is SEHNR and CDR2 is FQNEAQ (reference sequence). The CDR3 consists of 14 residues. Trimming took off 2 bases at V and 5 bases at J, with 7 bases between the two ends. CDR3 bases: TGTGCCAGCAGCTTATCGGGGGATAATTCACCCCTCCACTTT. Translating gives CASSLSGDNSPLHF.

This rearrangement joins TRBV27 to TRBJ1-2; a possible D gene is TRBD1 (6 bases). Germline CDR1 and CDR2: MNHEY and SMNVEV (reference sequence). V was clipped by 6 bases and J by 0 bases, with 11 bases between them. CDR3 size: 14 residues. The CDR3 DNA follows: TGTGCCAGCAGGTCAGGGGCGTCTAACTATGGCTACACCTTC. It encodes CASRSGASNYGYTF.